This T cell receptor beta chain was identified in a study of cytomegalovirus exposure and HLA in healthy donors. V lost 5 bases to trimming and J lost 9 bases, with 17 bases between them. CDR3 size: 14 residues. Germline loops: CDR1 SNHLY, CDR2 FYNNEI. The donors, nominally healthy at sampling, likely had unrecorded immune exposures. PCR amplification relied on 60 Vbeta primers (plus 13 Jbeta primers). Libraries were prepared by immunoSEQ multiplex PCR; TCRdb keeps only in-frame clonotypes and omits some of them. This sample's table reports 200,000 to 250,000 clones. The sequenced sample consisted of PBMCs. This rearrangement joins TRBV2 to TRBJ2-1; D uncertain. This TCR was recovered from a woman aged 25-40 years in good health and CMV-seropositive. The chain's CDR3 is CASSSRLQRGEQFF. CDR3 nucleotides: TGTGCCAGCAGTTCTCGACTGCAGAGAGGTGAGCAGTTCTTC. Together with reference TRBV2 and TRBJ2-1, the CDR3 gives the full variable domain: EPEVTQTPSHQVTQMGQEVILRCVPISNHLYFYWYRQILGQKVEFLVSFYNNEISEKSEIFDDQFSVERPDGSNFTLKIRSTKLEDSAMYFCASSSRLQRGEQFFGPGTRLTVL.